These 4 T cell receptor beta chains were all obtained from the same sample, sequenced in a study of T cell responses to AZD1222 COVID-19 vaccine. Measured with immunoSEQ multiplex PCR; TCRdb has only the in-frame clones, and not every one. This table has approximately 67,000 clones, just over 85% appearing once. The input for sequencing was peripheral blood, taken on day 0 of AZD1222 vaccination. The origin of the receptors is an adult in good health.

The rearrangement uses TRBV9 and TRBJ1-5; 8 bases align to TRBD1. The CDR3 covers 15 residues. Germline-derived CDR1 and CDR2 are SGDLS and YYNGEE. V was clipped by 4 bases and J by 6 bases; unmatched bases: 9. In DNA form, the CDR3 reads TGTGCCAGCAGCACTTCACCGACAGGGGTTCAGCCCCAGCATTTT. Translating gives CASSTSPTGVQPQHF.

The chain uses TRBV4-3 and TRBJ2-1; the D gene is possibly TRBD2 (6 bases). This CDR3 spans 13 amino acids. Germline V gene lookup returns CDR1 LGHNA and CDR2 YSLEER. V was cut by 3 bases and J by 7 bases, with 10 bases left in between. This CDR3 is CASSQEGWNEQFF. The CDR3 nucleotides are TGCGCCAGCAGCCAGGAGGGGTGGAATGAGCAGTTCTTC.

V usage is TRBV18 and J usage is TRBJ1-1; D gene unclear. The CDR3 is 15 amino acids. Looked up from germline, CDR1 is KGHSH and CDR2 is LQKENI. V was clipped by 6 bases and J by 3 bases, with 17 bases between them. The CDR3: CASSTGRSGDTEAFF. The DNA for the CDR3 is TGTGCCAGCTCTACCGGACGGAGTGGGGACACTGAAGCTTTCTTT.

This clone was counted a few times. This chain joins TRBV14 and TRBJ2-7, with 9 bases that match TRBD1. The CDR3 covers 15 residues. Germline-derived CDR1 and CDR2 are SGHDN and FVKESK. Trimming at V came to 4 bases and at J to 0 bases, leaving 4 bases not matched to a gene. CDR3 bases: TGTGCCAGCAGCCGGGACAGGGTTAGCTCCTACGAGCAGTACTTC. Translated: CASSRDRVSSYEQYF.